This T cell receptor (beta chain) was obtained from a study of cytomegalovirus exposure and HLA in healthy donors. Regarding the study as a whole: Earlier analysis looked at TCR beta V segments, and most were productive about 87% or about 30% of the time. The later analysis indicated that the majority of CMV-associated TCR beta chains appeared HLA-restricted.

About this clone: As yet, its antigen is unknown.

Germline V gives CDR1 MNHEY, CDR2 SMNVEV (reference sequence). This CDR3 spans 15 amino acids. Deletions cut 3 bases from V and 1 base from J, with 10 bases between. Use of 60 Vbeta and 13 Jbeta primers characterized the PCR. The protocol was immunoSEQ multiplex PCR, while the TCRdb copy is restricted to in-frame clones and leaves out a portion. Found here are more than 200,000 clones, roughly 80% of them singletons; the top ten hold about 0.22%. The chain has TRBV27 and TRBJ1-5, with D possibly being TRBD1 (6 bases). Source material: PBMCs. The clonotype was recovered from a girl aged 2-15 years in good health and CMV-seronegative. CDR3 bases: TGTGCCAGCAGTTTGGTGCAGGGGAGCAATCAGCCCCAGCATTTT. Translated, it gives CASSLVQGSNQPQHF.